The 29 T cell receptor beta chains listed next were all sequenced from one sample in a study of T cells in localized non-small cell lung cancer. Some clones are missing from TCRdb's copy, which holds only in-frame ones; the method was immunoSEQ multiplex PCR. The sample holds roughly 34,000 clones; about nine tenths are singletons and the top ten take under 5.5%. The source was peripheral blood, collected before any cancer treatment. The receptors stem from a male donor older than 55 with stage III lung adenocarcinoma.

This clone was counted once. The chain joins TRBV29-1 to TRBJ2-5, with unresolved D. The CDR3 loop spans 10 amino acids. Between the trimmed V and J ends, which lost 6 bases and 3 bases, there was a span of 5 bases. The germline V gene has CDR1 SQVTM and CDR2 ANQGSEA. The CDR3 DNA is TGCAGCGTGTTTGAAGAGACCCAGTACTTC. Translating it yields CSVFEETQYF.

The table lists this clone with a count of one. This sequence joins TRBV11-1 and TRBJ2-7; D remains unclear. The germline V and J ends were trimmed by 4 bases and 0 bases, with 10 bases remaining between them. Per the germline V gene, CDR1 is SGHAT and CDR2 is FQDESV (reference sequence). The CDR3 loop spans 14 amino acids. Here the CDR3 reads CASSSWSHSYEQYF. CDR3 DNA sequence: TGTGCCAGCAGCTCATGGTCCCACTCCTACGAGCAGTACTTC.

The rearrangement joins TRBV30 to TRBJ1-6; D is ambiguous. Per the germline V gene, CDR1 is GTSNPN and CDR2 is SVGIG (reference sequence). CDR3 size: 13 residues. V shed 1 base and J shed 6 bases, with 7 bases lying between them. The CDR3 reads CAWSAQINSPLHF. The DNA of the CDR3 is TGTGCCTGGAGTGCCCAAATTAATTCACCCCTCCACTTT.

This clone is a singleton in its sample. V is TRBV23-1 and J is TRBJ2-5, with D possibly being TRBD2 (6 bases). TRBV23-1 is an ORF; its function is uncertain. CDR3 size: 14 residues. Trimming shortened V by 6 bases and J by 4 bases, and 15 bases separated the two germline ends. In DNA, the CDR3 is TGCGCCAGCAGCGCGGGCGGGGTCCCAGAGACCCAGTACTTC. It encodes CASSAGGVPETQYF.

The chain has TRBV5-1 and TRBJ1-5, with D perhaps TRBD1 (5 bases). The germline V gene has CDR1 SGHRS and CDR2 YFSETQ. V lost 2 bases and J 4 bases, leaving 10 bases between the germline ends. The CDR3 spans 14 residues. CDR3 nucleotides: TGCGCCAGCAGCTTCGAGGGGCCGAATCAGCCCCAGCATTTT. Protein: CASSFEGPNQPQHF.

This clone has a handful of counts. The chain uses TRBV19 and TRBJ1-2; 7 nucleotides line up with TRBD1. Germline V gives CDR1 LNHDA, CDR2 SQIVND (reference sequence). Trimming at V came to 7 bases and at J to 4 bases, leaving 3 bases not matched to a gene. The CDR3 has 12 residues. Written as DNA, the CDR3 is TGTGCCAGTACGGACAGGACCTATGGCTACACCTTC. It is translated as CASTDRTYGYTF.

V is TRBV10-1 and J is TRBJ2-1, with D possibly being TRBD1 (6 bases). The germline V gene encodes CDR1 WNHNN and CDR2 SYGVQD (reference sequence). V lost 0 bases and J 7 bases, leaving 10 bases between the germline ends. CDR3 length: 14 residues. CDR3 nucleotides: TGCGCCAGCAGTGAGTCGTGGACAGAAAATGAGCAGTTCTTC. Amino acids: CASSESWTENEQFF.

V is TRBV5-4 and J is TRBJ2-3, with D uncertain. V lost 1 base and J lost 2, with 14 bases in between. The CDR3 spans 16 residues. Germline values: CDR1 SGHNT, CDR2 YYREEE (reference sequence). This CDR3 reads CASSLRTYVNTDTQYF. CDR3 nucleotide sequence: TGTGCCAGCAGCTTGAGGACCTATGTGAACACAGATACGCAGTATTTT.

The chain joins TRBV5-1 to TRBJ2-5; perhaps TRBD1 as D (6 bases). The V and J ends lost 0 bases and 2 bases respectively, with 14 bases between them. Germline CDR1 reads SGHRS; CDR2 reads YFSETQ. CDR3 length equals 16 residues. CDR3 sequence: CASSLATGPPQETQYF. The CDR3 coding sequence is TGCGCCAGCAGCTTGGCCACAGGGCCTCCGCAAGAGACCCAGTACTTC.

V gene TRBV18 combines with J gene TRBJ2-7; 12 bases are shared with TRBD1. This CDR3 comprises 16 residues. From germline, CDR1 is KGHSH and CDR2 LQKENI. The junction had 6 bases not matched to a gene; V was cut back by 3 bases and J by 3 bases. DNA of the CDR3: TGTGCCAGCTCACCTGGGACAGGGGGCTTATTCTACGAGCAGTACTTC. It specifies CASSPGTGGLFYEQYF.

CDR3 bases: TGTGCCAGCAGTCGCCCGGGACCACAGGACGGGGAGCTGTTTTTT. Protein sequence: CASSRPGPQDGELFF. The rearrangement uses TRBV6-5 and TRBJ2-2; D may be TRBD1 or TRBD2 (5 bases each). The V end was cut by 5 bases, the J end by 7 bases, with 17 bases between. This CDR3 is built from 15 residues. The germline V gene has CDR1 MNHEY and CDR2 SVGAGI.

V usage is TRBV11-2 and J usage is TRBJ1-1; a weak D match, TRBD1 (5 bases). The V end was cut by 5 bases, the J end by 1 base, with 14 bases between. This CDR3 contains 15 residues. Looked up from germline, CDR1 is SGHAT and CDR2 is FQNNGV. Here the CDR3 DNA reads TGTGCCAGCAGCCCTTTTTATGACAGGAACACTGAAGCTTTCTTT. Translation: CASSPFYDRNTEAFF.

The V and J genes are TRBV27 and TRBJ2-7; 8 bases agree with TRBD1. In germline, CDR1 is MNHEY, CDR2 SMNVEV (reference sequence). This CDR3 is built from 14 residues. V trimming: 2 bases; J trimming: 2 bases; junction bases outside the gene matches: 2. The CDR3 protein is CASSLDRGPYEQYF. CDR3 DNA: TGTGCCAGCAGTTTAGACAGGGGCCCCTACGAGCAGTACTTC.

V usage is TRBV19 and J usage is TRBJ1-1; 8 bases fit TRBD1. The CDR3 totals 14 residues. The germline V gene encodes CDR1 LNHDA and CDR2 SQIVND (reference sequence). Germline trimming cut 7 bases from V and 1 base from J; bases unmatched to any gene: 5. Here the CDR3 reads CASTYRGKNTEAFF. The DNA for the CDR3 is TGTGCCAGTACCTACAGGGGGAAGAACACTGAAGCTTTCTTT.

The rearrangement links TRBV5-6 to TRBJ1-4; D gene unclear. From germline, CDR1 is SGHDT and CDR2 YYEEEE. V was trimmed by 5 bases and J by 7 bases, leaving 9 bases between them. This CDR3 contains 12 residues. The CDR3: CASRGSGEKLFF. The CDR3 nucleotides read TGTGCCAGCAGGGGCAGTGGTGAAAAACTGTTTTTT. Together with reference TRBV5-6 and TRBJ1-4, the CDR3 gives the full variable domain: DAGVTQSPTHLIKTRGQQVTLRCSPKSGHDTVSWYQQALGQGPQFIFQYYEEEERQRGNFPDRFSGHQFPNYSSELNVNALLLGDSALYLCASRGSGEKLFFGSGTQLSVL.

The J gene is TRBJ1-5, the V gene TRBV6-4; 8 positions match TRBD1. J lost 0 bases, V lost 0 bases, and 10 bases had no gene match. Germline assignment: CDR1 MRHNA and CDR2 SNTAGT. CDR3 size: 19 residues. Here the CDR3 reads CASSDSRQGRKDSNQPQHF. The CDR3 DNA reads TGTGCCAGCAGTGACTCGAGACAGGGGAGGAAAGATAGCAATCAGCCCCAGCATTTT.

This clone was counted once. The chain combines TRBV6-1 with TRBJ2-7, with D perhaps TRBD2 (6 bases). CDR1 is MNHNS and CDR2 is SASEGT in the germline V gene. Trimming removed 6 bases from V and 0 bases from J, with 12 bases in between. The CDR3 length is 14 residues. As DNA, the CDR3 is TGTGCCAGCAGGCGGGGTCCCCCCTCCTACGAGCAGTACTTC. It encodes CASRRGPPSYEQYF.

This chain uses TRBV4-1 with TRBJ1-2; the D is unclear. CDR1 and CDR2 from the germline V gene are MGHRA and YSYEKL. Trimming removed 0 bases at V and 0 bases at J, with 11 bases between. The CDR3 covers 16 residues. This chain's CDR3 is CASSQDNTRANYGYTF. The CDR3 coding sequence is TGCGCCAGCAGCCAAGATAACACGAGGGCTAACTATGGCTACACCTTC.

V gene TRBV5-1 combines with J gene TRBJ2-2; a weak D match, TRBD2 (5 bases). This CDR3 spans 12 amino acids. Per the germline V gene, CDR1 is SGHRS and CDR2 is YFSETQ. With 6 bases removed from V and 4 bases from J, the gap between germline ends came to 7 bases. As DNA, the CDR3 is TGCGCCAGCAAGGAGGTCACCGGGGAGCTGTTTTTT. It translates to CASKEVTGELFF.

The rearrangement uses TRBV9 and TRBJ2-1; D is undetermined. The CDR3 has 13 amino acids. Trimming pared 1 base from V and 7 bases from J, leaving 9 bases between. Germline loops: CDR1 SGDLS, CDR2 YYNGEE. The CDR3 DNA reads as TGTGCCAGCAGCGTAATGCCCCAAAATGAGCAGTTCTTC. Translating gives CASSVMPQNEQFF.

The chain carries TRBV5-5 and TRBJ2-7; possibly TRBD1 or TRBD2 for D (5 bases each). The germline V gene has CDR1 SGHKS and CDR2 YYEKEE (reference sequence). Trimming pared 1 base from V and 4 bases from J, leaving 18 bases between. CDR3 length: 16 residues. The CDR3 DNA reads TGTGCCAGCAGCTTGTTGGCCGGGACGTCTTTATACGAGCAGTACTTC. This codes for CASSLLAGTSLYEQYF.

V and J are TRBV5-1 and TRBJ1-3; a weak D match, TRBD1 (6 bases). Per the germline V gene, CDR1 is SGHRS and CDR2 is YFSETQ. Trimming left V 0 bases short and J 4 bases short, with 17 bases between. The CDR3 extends over 17 amino acids. The CDR3 spells CASSLVGQGRTGNTIYF. The CDR3 DNA sequence: TGCGCCAGCAGCTTGGTAGGTCAGGGGAGGACCGGAAACACCATATATTTT.

The V gene is TRBV30, the J gene TRBJ1-1; D remains unclear. V dropped 0 bases and J dropped 2 bases, with 7 bases sitting between them. Germline assignment: CDR1 GTSNPN and CDR2 SVGIG (reference sequence). The CDR3 totals 13 residues. CDR3 sequence: CAWSVLANTEAFF. DNA for the CDR3: TGTGCCTGGAGTGTACTGGCCAACACTGAAGCTTTCTTT.

V gene TRBV18 combines with J gene TRBJ2-7; D remains ambiguous. V was cut by 3 bases and J by 2 bases, with 20 bases left in between. Germline CDR1 KGHSH, CDR2 LQKENI. This CDR3 region has 17 residues. The CDR3 bases are TGTGCCAGCTCACCGCAGGTAGGCCGGCGCTTTCCCTACGAGCAGTACTTC. Translating gives CASSPQVGRRFPYEQYF.

The rearrangement links TRBV4-1 to TRBJ2-1; tentatively, D is TRBD1 (6 bases). Looked up from germline, CDR1 is MGHRA and CDR2 is YSYEKL. Trimming removed 4 bases from V and 4 bases from J, with 20 bases in between. The CDR3 runs to 17 residues. Written as DNA, the CDR3 is TGCGCCAGCAGCCGGATCGCAGGGGCTCCTATGTACAATGAGCAGTTCTTC. Protein product: CASSRIAGAPMYNEQFF.

The chain employs TRBV6-5 and TRBJ2-1; 7 bases are a match to TRBD1. V trimming: 6 bases; J trimming: 12 bases; junction bases outside the gene matches: 14. The CDR3 length is 14 residues. CDR1 and CDR2 (germline): MNHEY, SVGAGI. The CDR3 sequence is CASRSGGGPSGQFF. CDR3 nucleotides: TGTGCCAGCAGGTCAGGGGGTGGGCCTTCGGGGCAGTTCTTC.

This chain uses TRBV7-8 with TRBJ2-7; weak D call: TRBD1 (6 bases). Germline assignment: CDR1 SGHVS and CDR2 FQNEAQ. This CDR3 region has 13 residues. Trimming took 6 bases from V and 3 from J, leaving 12 bases between them. The CDR3 DNA reads as TGTGCCAGCAGTAAAGGACAGAGCTACGAGCAGTACTTC. The encoded protein is CASSKGQSYEQYF.

The genes are TRBV7-2 and TRBJ2-7; possible D gene TRBD1, 5 bases. Germline values: CDR1 SGHTA, CDR2 FQGNSA. The CDR3 extends over 15 amino acids. Trimming stripped 5 bases from V and 7 bases from J, with 21 bases between. In DNA, the CDR3 is TGTGCCAGCAGCCCGTTCCAGGGAATATCCAAGGAGCAGTACTTC. This gives the protein CASSPFQGISKEQYF.

The chain is built from TRBV11-2 and TRBJ2-5, with 7 bases identical to TRBD2. Trimming at V came to 5 bases and at J to 5 bases, leaving 5 bases not matched to a gene. Per the germline V gene, CDR1 is SGHAT and CDR2 is FQNNGV. The CDR3 is made up of 13 amino acids. The DNA of the CDR3 is TGTGCCAGCAGCATAGGACTAGGGGAGACCCAGTACTTC. This gives the protein CASSIGLGETQYF.